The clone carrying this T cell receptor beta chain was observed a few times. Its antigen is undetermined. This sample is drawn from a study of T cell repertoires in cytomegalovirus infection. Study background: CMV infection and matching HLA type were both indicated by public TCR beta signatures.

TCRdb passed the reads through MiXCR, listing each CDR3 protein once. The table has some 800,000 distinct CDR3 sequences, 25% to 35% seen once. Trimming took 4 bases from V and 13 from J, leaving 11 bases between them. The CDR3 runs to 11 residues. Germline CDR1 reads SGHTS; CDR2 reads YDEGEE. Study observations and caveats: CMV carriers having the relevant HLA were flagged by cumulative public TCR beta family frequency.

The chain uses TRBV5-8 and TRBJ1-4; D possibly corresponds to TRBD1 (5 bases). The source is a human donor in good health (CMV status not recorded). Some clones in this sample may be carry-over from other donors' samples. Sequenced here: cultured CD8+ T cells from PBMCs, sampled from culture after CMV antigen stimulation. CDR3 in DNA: TGTGCCAGCAGCCCCCGGGACCGACTGTTTTTT. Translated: CASSPRDRLFF.